The 21 T cell receptor beta chains below come from one sample, sequenced in a study of control samples from healthy donors and cancer patients. Sequencing was performed with immunoSEQ multiplex PCR; in TCRdb, only in-frame clones are kept and a portion is missing. The sample includes some 190,000 clones, 91% seen only once; the top ten take over 1.5%. The sequenced material came from blood. These receptors were taken from a man under 40 in good health.

The rearrangement joins TRBV2 to TRBJ2-1; 8 positions match TRBD2. The V segment lost 6 bases and the J segment 4 bases; nucleotides outside the gene matches: 11. The germline CDR1 and CDR2 sequences are SNHLY and FYNNEI. The CDR3 length is 16 residues. The CDR3 is CASSPTSGGGYNEQFF. CDR3 DNA: TGTGCCAGCAGCCCAACTTCCGGGGGGGGATACAATGAGCAGTTCTTC.

The rearrangement joins TRBV6-6 to TRBJ2-7; 9 nucleotides align to TRBD1. The V gene's germline CDR1 is MNHNY and CDR2 SVGAGI (reference sequence). The V and J ends lost 6 bases and 1 base, in that order; junction bases with no gene match: 7. The CDR3 runs 15 residues. The CDR3: CASSQTGQGSYEQYF. DNA for the CDR3: TGTGCCAGCAGCCAGACGGGACAGGGTTCCTACGAGCAGTACTTC.

V is TRBV14 and J is TRBJ2-7; TRBD1 matches 7 bases. Germline assignment: CDR1 SGHDN and CDR2 FVKESK. The junction had 12 bases not matched to a gene; V was cut back by 1 base and J by 6 bases. The CDR3 is made up of 16 amino acids. The DNA of the CDR3 is TGTGCCAGCAGCCAAGCCCGATGGGGACAGAGGGCCGAGCAGTACTTC. Translating gives CASSQARWGQRAEQYF.

The rearrangement links TRBV7-9 to TRBJ2-7, with 10 bases fitting TRBD2. With V trimmed by 2 bases and J by 3 bases, 1 base remained unmatched. Germline values: CDR1 SEHNR, CDR2 FQNEAQ (reference sequence). The CDR3 extends over 14 amino acids. The CDR3 loop is CASSLPSGGYEQYF. The CDR3, as DNA: TGTGCCAGCAGCTTACCTAGCGGGGGCTACGAGCAGTACTTC.

This clone is a singleton in its sample. As DNA, the CDR3 is TGTGCCAGCAGCGTAGGGTGGGTAGGCACAGATACGCAGTATTTT. Translating it yields CASSVGWVGTDTQYF. The rearrangement uses TRBV9 and TRBJ2-3, with D hard to call. The germline V and J ends were trimmed by 0 bases and 1 base, with 9 bases remaining between them. CDR1 and CDR2 from the germline V gene are SGDLS and YYNGEE. CDR3 size: 15 residues.

This sequence joins TRBV11-2 and TRBJ2-2, with a tentative D call TRBD2 (5 bases). Germline V gene lookup returns CDR1 SGHAT and CDR2 FQNNGV. V was clipped by 3 bases and J by 7 bases, with 21 bases between them. The CDR3 runs to 17 residues. As DNA, the CDR3 is TGTGCCAGCAGCTTTGTCGTGCCCCTCAAACGGGACGGGGAGCTGTTTTTT. This sequence encodes CASSFVVPLKRDGELFF.

The chain joins TRBV21-1 to TRBJ1-1. TRBV21-1 is listed as a pseudogene. This CDR3 is 14 amino acids long. CDR3 sequence: CASSSGRTNTEAFF. Written as DNA, the CDR3 is TGTGCCAGCAGCAGCGGCAGAACGAACACTGAAGCTTTCTTT.

In DNA, the CDR3 is TGTGCCAGCAGCTTAGTAGGGGACCCGGGGGTCACTGAAGCTTTCTTT. Translating it yields CASSLVGDPGVTEAFF. V and J are TRBV11-1 and TRBJ1-1; D might be TRBD1 (5 bases). The CDR3 consists of 16 residues. Germline values: CDR1 SGHAT, CDR2 FQDESV (reference sequence). V lost 1 base and J 4 bases, leaving 16 bases between the germline ends.

V gene TRBV7-2 combines with J gene TRBJ1-5; the match to TRBD1 covers 11 bases. Per germline, CDR1 SGHTA and CDR2 FQGNSA. Trimming at V came to 5 bases and at J to 0 bases, leaving 6 bases not matched to a gene. CDR3 size: 17 residues. CDR3 bases: TGTGCCAGCAGCCGGACAGGGGGCCCATATAGCAATCAGCCCCAGCATTTT. As protein: CASSRTGGPYSNQPQHF.

This rearrangement joins TRBV29-1 to TRBJ2-3, with D possibly TRBD2 on 5 matching bases. The CDR3 is 13 amino acids. V was pared by 4 bases and J by 0 bases, with 8 bases between. The germline V gene has CDR1 SQVTM and CDR2 ANQGSEA. CDR3 sequence: CSVAGGSTDTQYF. The CDR3 region has the DNA TGCAGCGTTGCCGGAGGTAGCACAGATACGCAGTATTTT.

In this sample, this clone turned up once. V is TRBV19 and J is TRBJ2-7, with D maybe TRBD2 (5 bases). The CDR3 consists of 14 residues. Germline-derived CDR1 and CDR2 are LNHDA and SQIVND (reference sequence). V was trimmed by 4 bases and J by 5 bases, leaving 15 bases between them. CDR3 sequence (DNA): TGTGCCAGTAGTACCGGGATGTTTGGGGACGAGCAGTACTTC. Translated, it gives CASSTGMFGDEQYF.

The chain carries TRBV3-1 (or the pseudogene TRBV3-2) and TRBJ1-1, with 9 bases fitting TRBD1. Germline trimming cut 6 bases from V and 4 bases from J; bases unmatched to any gene: 3. Germline lookup yields CDR1 LGHDT and CDR2 YNNKEL (reference sequence). CDR3 length: 13 residues. The CDR3 spells CASSLTGGTEAFF. Written as DNA, the CDR3 is TGTGCCAGCAGTCTGACAGGGGGCACTGAAGCTTTCTTT.

The chain recombines TRBV6-1 with TRBJ2-1; D is ambiguous. V dropped 1 base and J dropped 9 bases, with 10 bases sitting between them. Germline V CDR1 and CDR2: MNHNS, SASEGT. CDR3 size: 13 residues. In DNA, the CDR3 is TGTGCCAGCAGTGAAGTCGATGAGAGTGAGCAGTTCTTC. Translation: CASSEVDESEQFF.

The J gene is TRBJ1-1, the V gene TRBV7-2; the D gene is possibly TRBD1 (5 bases). The CDR3 has 15 residues. The V and J ends lost 2 bases and 1 base respectively, with 11 bases between them. Germline CDR1 is SGHTA and CDR2 is FQGNSA. The chain's CDR3 is CASSLFGGSNTEAFF. In DNA form, the CDR3 reads TGTGCCAGCAGCTTATTTGGGGGGTCGAACACTGAAGCTTTCTTT.

The chain joins TRBV2 to TRBJ1-5; D gene unclear. Germline lookup yields CDR1 SNHLY and CDR2 FYNNEI. The CDR3 loop spans 14 amino acids. V gave up 7 bases and J gave up 1 base, with 11 bases separating them. Here the CDR3 DNA reads TGTGCCAGCAACCTACTTGCGAGCAATCAGCCCCAGCATTTT. Residues: CASNLLASNQPQHF.

The rearrangement links TRBV13 to TRBJ2-4; D possibly uses TRBD1 or TRBD2 (5 bases each). Deletions cut 5 bases from V and 0 bases from J, with 26 bases between. This CDR3 is 20 amino acids long. Germline lookup yields CDR1 PRHDT and CDR2 FYEKMQ (reference sequence). The CDR3 loop is CASSPLSAPGPTLAKNIQYF. CDR3 sequence (DNA): TGTGCCAGCAGCCCCCTTTCCGCACCGGGGCCCACTCTAGCCAAAAACATTCAGTACTTC.

The rearrangement joins TRBV7-2 to TRBJ2-3, with 11 bases identical to TRBD2. CDR3 length: 19 amino acids. Germline CDR1 SGHTA, CDR2 FQGNSA. J gave up 2 bases and V 4 bases, and 14 bases lay outside the gene matches. In DNA, the CDR3 is TGTGCCAGCAGCTCCTCCCCCCTTAGCGGGGGGGCTTACACAGATACGCAGTATTTT. It specifies CASSSSPLSGGAYTDTQYF.

CDR3 coding DNA: TGTGCCAGCAGCACAGGGTCAGGCTACGAGCAGTACTTC. Protein sequence: CASSTGSGYEQYF. The rearrangement joins TRBV28 to TRBJ2-7, with D perhaps matching TRBD1 (6 bases). The V and J ends lost 6 bases and 3 bases respectively, with 12 bases between them. The germline V gene has CDR1 MDHEN and CDR2 SYDVKM. The CDR3 loop spans 13 amino acids.

The chain employs TRBV7-8 and TRBJ1-5; 7 bases are shared with TRBD1. The germline gives CDR1 SGHVS, CDR2 FQNEAQ. J was trimmed by 3 bases and V by 4 bases; bases with no gene match: 9. CDR3 length: 16 amino acids. Here the CDR3 DNA reads TGTGCCAGCAGCTCGGGACAGCCCCATGACAATCAGCCCCAGCATTTT. This gives the protein CASSSGQPHDNQPQHF.

This clone was found once. J is TRBJ2-2 and V is TRBV24-1; D unclear. The CDR3 loop spans 12 amino acids. Germline V CDR1 and CDR2: KGHDR, SFDVKD. V was cut by 5 bases and J by 3 bases, with 3 bases left in between. CDR3 nucleotides: TGTGCCACCAGTGCCGACACCGGGGAGCTGTTTTTT. It is translated as CATSADTGELFF.

The chain carries TRBV30 and TRBJ1-3; no clear D gene. Germline lookup yields CDR1 GTSNPN and CDR2 SVGIG (reference sequence). CDR3 length: 14 residues. Trimming removed 5 bases from V and 0 bases from J, with 11 bases in between. The CDR3 loop is CAWGITVSGNTIYF. The CDR3 DNA reads TGTGCCTGGGGTATAACCGTCTCTGGAAACACCATATATTTT.